A single sample gave rise to the 21 T cell receptor beta chains below, sequenced in a study of blood T cell repertoires in COVID-19. Sequencing was performed with immunoSEQ multiplex PCR; in TCRdb, only in-frame clones are kept and a portion is missing. The sample lists roughly 39,000 clones, 86% occurring once. The specimen was peripheral blood. Every receptor here comes from a man aged 45-65 years in a cohort sampled during active COVID-19.

This clone occurred a few times. This chain uses TRBV5-1 with TRBJ2-2; D is perhaps TRBD2 (6 bases). In germline, CDR1 is SGHRS, CDR2 YFSETQ. The CDR3 has 15 amino acids. Trimming shortened V by 7 bases and J by 0 bases, and 13 bases separated the two germline ends. DNA for the CDR3: TGCGCCAGCCGGAGGGACCCTTCGAACACCGGGGAGCTGTTTTTT. This translates into CASRRDPSNTGELFF. The complete variable domain, with remaining parts taken from reference TRBV5-1 and TRBJ2-2, reads KAGVTQTPRYLIKTRGQQVTLSCSPISGHRSVSWYQQTPGQGLQFLFEYFSETQRNKGNFPGRFSGRQFSNSRSEMNVSTLELGDSALYLCASRRDPSNTGELFFGEGSRLTVL.

CDR3: CASSPQGGVSTEAFF. In DNA, the CDR3 is TGCGCCAGCAGCCCTCAAGGCGGGGTTAGCACTGAAGCTTTCTTT. The V call is TRBV4-1, the J call TRBJ1-1; D is unresolved. The CDR3 is made up of 15 amino acids. V was shortened by 4 bases and J by 4 bases, with 16 bases between the two germline ends. Germline V gives CDR1 MGHRA, CDR2 YSYEKL.

CDR3 DNA: TGTGCCAGCTCTAACGGACGTGGGGCTGGGGTC. Amino acids: CASSNGRGAGV. The chain combines TRBV18 with TRBJ2-7, with D possibly being TRBD1 (5 bases). The CDR3 covers 11 residues. The germline V gene has CDR1 KGHSH and CDR2 LQKENI.

The chain joins TRBV7-9 to TRBJ2-3; 11 nucleotides agree with TRBD2. V trimming: 5 bases; J trimming: 8 bases; junction bases outside the gene matches: 15. There are 17 residues in the CDR3. Per the germline V gene, CDR1 is SEHNR and CDR2 is FQNEAQ (reference sequence). CDR3 sequence: CASSPRLAGSIVGTQYF. Written as DNA, the CDR3 is TGTGCCAGCAGCCCTCGACTAGCGGGAAGTATTGTAGGTACGCAGTATTTT.

The rearrangement links TRBV7-9 to TRBJ1-1; D is unresolved. The ends were cut back, 3 bases at V and 10 bases at J, with 12 bases in the middle. This CDR3 comprises 12 residues. Germline CDR1 reads SEHNR; CDR2 reads FQNEAQ (reference sequence). CDR3 protein: CASSFGPRGAFF. The CDR3 nucleotides read TGTGCCAGCAGCTTTGGGCCTCGTGGAGCTTTCTTT.

This clone was detected only once. The DNA for the CDR3 is TGTGCCAGCAGCCCTCTGGCCGGGGAAGAGACCCAGTACTTC. It yields the protein CASSPLAGEETQYF. The J gene is TRBJ2-5, the V gene TRBV3-1 (or the pseudogene TRBV3-2); TRBD2 is a possible D gene (5 bases). V was shortened by 4 bases and J by 3 bases, with 12 bases between the two germline ends. Germline CDR1 is LGHDT and CDR2 is YNNKEL (reference sequence). The CDR3 runs to 14 residues.

The genes are TRBV6-5 and TRBJ1-6, with D perhaps TRBD1 (5 bases). Germline CDR1 is MNHEY and CDR2 is SVGAGI. The V gene lost 2 bases and the J gene lost 8 bases, with 7 bases spanning the gap. The CDR3 is 13 amino acids. CDR3 sequence: CASSYRDYSPLHF. CDR3 in DNA: TGTGCCAGCAGTTACCGGGACTATTCACCCCTCCACTTT.

On this clone itself: One end of the junction is discordant with germline, which a read error may explain. J is TRBJ2-1 and V is TRBV7-7, with 8 bases identical to TRBD2. CDR1 is SSHAT and CDR2 is FNYEAQ in the germline V gene (reference sequence). The CDR3 is made up of 17 amino acids. CDR3 amino acids: CASSLDPQGGGYNEQFF. CDR3 in DNA: TGTGCTAGCAGCTTAGACCCCCAAGGCGGGGGGTACAATGAGCAGTTCTTC.

The gene calls are TRBV10-2 and TRBJ1-2; D gene ambiguous. V lost 3 bases and J 9 bases, leaving 8 bases between the germline ends. CDR1 is WSHSY, CDR2 SAAADI, per germline. The CDR3 loop spans 11 amino acids. The CDR3 loop reads CASSDSSSYTF. For the CDR3, the DNA is TGCGCCAGCAGTGACAGTTCCAGCTACACCTTC.

The V call is TRBV7-9, the J call TRBJ2-1; tentatively, D is TRBD2 (5 bases). Between the trimmed V and J ends, which lost 5 bases and 0 bases, there was a span of 11 bases. Germline CDR1 SEHNR, CDR2 FQNEAQ (reference sequence). The CDR3 is 15 residues long. The CDR3 sequence: CASSETGSSYNEQFF. The CDR3 DNA reads TGTGCCAGCAGCGAGACTGGGAGCTCCTACAATGAGCAGTTCTTC.

This rearrangement joins TRBV7-9 to TRBJ2-1; D is possibly TRBD1 (7 bases). Germline loops: CDR1 SEHNR, CDR2 FQNEAQ (reference sequence). CDR3 length: 14 residues. V was clipped by 2 bases and J by 13 bases, with 18 bases between them. The CDR3 DNA sequence: TGTGCCAGCAGCTTAATATTTGGAGGGACAGAACAGTTCTTC. This codes for CASSLIFGGTEQFF.

The chain employs TRBV5-1 and TRBJ2-1, with TRBD1 as a possible D gene (5 bases). Trimming took off 3 bases at V and 7 bases at J, with 8 bases between the two ends. Germline V gene lookup returns CDR1 SGHRS and CDR2 YFSETQ. This CDR3 is 12 amino acids long. The CDR3 DNA sequence: TGCGCCAGCAGCTGGGGCTCTAATGAGCAGTTCTTC. This sequence encodes CASSWGSNEQFF.

The V gene is TRBV4-1, the J gene TRBJ2-7; tentative D call: TRBD1 (7 bases). CDR3 length: 16 residues. Germline V lookup: CDR1 MGHRA, CDR2 YSYEKL. V was trimmed by 0 bases and J by 1 base, leaving 13 bases between them. The CDR3 DNA reads TGCGCCAGCAGCCAAGATGGGGCAGGGGGGTCCTACGAGCAGTACTTC. It codes for CASSQDGAGGSYEQYF.

The rearrangement links TRBV5-4 to TRBJ2-7; the match to TRBD2 covers 7 bases. This CDR3 comprises 15 residues. Germline CDR1 is SGHNT and CDR2 is YYREEE (reference sequence). J lost 2 bases, V lost 4 bases, and 9 bases had no gene match. CDR3 protein: CASSKGGVWAYEQYV. The CDR3 region has the DNA TGTGCCAGCAGCAAGGGAGGGGTATGGGCCTACGAGCAGTACGTC.

This clone was counted a single time. The chain carries TRBV5-1 and TRBJ2-1; 13 bases fit TRBD2. V trimming: 6 bases; J trimming: 10 bases; junction bases outside the gene matches: 13. Germline V gene lookup returns CDR1 SGHRS and CDR2 YFSETQ. The CDR3 is 16 amino acids. The CDR3 loop reads CASTRTSGSGRREQFF. The CDR3 nucleotides read TGCGCCAGCACCAGGACTAGCGGGAGCGGAAGAAGGGAGCAGTTCTTC.

This clone was detected only a few times. The chain joins TRBV14 to TRBJ2-3, with TRBD2 matching 7 bases. The CDR3 spans 16 residues. Trimming at V came to 5 bases and at J to 4 bases, leaving 12 bases not matched to a gene. In germline, CDR1 is SGHDN, CDR2 FVKESK. The CDR3 coding sequence is TGTGCCAGCAGCTCTACTTTTGATAGCGGGCCAGATACGCAGTATTTT. This sequence encodes CASSSTFDSGPDTQYF.

The gene calls are TRBV3-1 (or the pseudogene TRBV3-2) and TRBJ2-1; the D gene is possibly TRBD2 (5 bases). Germline values: CDR1 LGHDT, CDR2 YNNKEL (reference sequence). CDR3 length: 15 amino acids. V lost 5 bases and J 2 bases, leaving 13 bases between the germline ends. The CDR3 region is CASSLQRIAYNEQFF. The CDR3 nucleotides are TGTGCCAGCAGCTTACAGCGGATAGCCTACAATGAGCAGTTCTTC.

The chain is built from TRBV4-1 and TRBJ1-1; D remains unclear. Germline V gene lookup returns CDR1 MGHRA and CDR2 YSYEKL. The CDR3 has 20 amino acids. Deletions cut 1 base from V and 5 bases from J, with 29 bases between. For the CDR3, the DNA is TGCGCCAGCAGCCAAGTCCTTTTTGGGGTGTACGAGGAGGGAAATACTGAAGCTTTCTTT. This translates into CASSQVLFGVYEEGNTEAFF.

The V call is TRBV14, the J call TRBJ2-3; D unresolved. CDR1 and CDR2 (germline): SGHDN, FVKESK. With 3 bases removed from V and 6 bases from J, the gap between germline ends came to 10 bases. This CDR3 is 13 amino acids long. The CDR3 here is CASSHKRSDTQYF. The CDR3 DNA is TGTGCCAGCAGCCACAAGAGATCGGATACGCAGTATTTT.

The CDR3, as DNA: TGTGCCAGCAGTAGCGGGAGGGAGTACAATGAGCAGTTCTTC. Its translation: CASSSGREYNEQFF. The genes are TRBV7-3 and TRBJ2-1; 11 bases align to TRBD2. J gave up 4 bases and V 6 bases, and 2 bases lay outside the gene matches. Germline V gives CDR1 SGHTA, CDR2 FQGTGA. The CDR3 contains 14 residues.

CDR3 in amino acids: CATSTRGGTDTQYF. CDR3 DNA sequence: TGTGCCACCAGCACCAGGGGAGGGACAGATACGCAGTATTTT. V usage is TRBV15 and J usage is TRBJ2-3; possible D gene TRBD2, 7 bases. V lost 4 bases to trimming and J lost 3 bases, with 11 bases between them. The CDR3 runs to 14 residues. Germline V CDR1 and CDR2: LNHNV, YYDKDF (reference sequence).